One and the same sample provided the 16 T cell receptor beta chains below, sequenced in a study of cytomegalovirus exposure and HLA in healthy donors. 60 Vbeta and 13 Jbeta primers were used in PCR. Using immunoSEQ multiplex PCR, the repertoire was profiled, and TCRdb retains in-frame clones only, with some absent. This sample has about 130,000 clones, with 10% to 13% found just once. Sequenced: PBMCs. The receptors here all came from a woman aged 18-35 years in good health and CMV-seropositive.

This clone was detected only a few times. V gene TRBV19 combines with J gene TRBJ2-3; no clear D gene. There are 14 residues in the CDR3. V was shortened by 4 bases and J by 2 bases, with 10 bases between the two germline ends. The germline V gene encodes CDR1 LNHDA and CDR2 SQIVND (reference sequence). The chain's CDR3 is CASSTGPPTDTQYF. CDR3 nucleotides: TGTGCCAGTAGTACAGGTCCCCCCACAGATACGCAGTATTTT.

The rearrangement links TRBV7-2 to TRBJ2-3, with D tentatively TRBD2 (6 bases). Germline V gene data show CDR1 as SGHTA and CDR2 as FQGNSA. This CDR3 is 16 amino acids long. V lost 1 base, J lost 2 bases, and 13 bases lay in between. As DNA, the CDR3 is TGTGCCAGCAGCTTAGGTCTAGCGAGTTTCACAGATACGCAGTATTTT. Translated, it gives CASSLGLASFTDTQYF.

The chain uses TRBV9 and TRBJ1-1, with 7 bases aligning to TRBD1. Germline lookup yields CDR1 SGDLS and CDR2 YYNGEE. Trimming took 4 bases from V and 4 from J; bases not matched to a gene: 7. This CDR3 region has 14 residues. The DNA of the CDR3 is TGTGCCAGCAGCCTAACAGGGGATGGCACTGAAGCTTTCTTT. Encoded protein: CASSLTGDGTEAFF.

V gene TRBV6-5 combines with J gene TRBJ1-2; tentative D call: TRBD1 (6 bases). Trimming cost V 2 bases and J 5 bases, with 12 bases left between them. CDR3 length: 14 amino acids. Looked up from germline, CDR1 is MNHEY and CDR2 is SVGAGI. CDR3 protein: CASSYLGTPYGYTF. The DNA of the CDR3 is TGTGCCAGCAGTTACCTCGGGACACCTTATGGCTACACCTTC.

CDR3 protein: CASSEGQGSVYTEAFF. The CDR3 bases are TGTGCCAGCAGTGAGGGACAGGGGTCTGTGTACACTGAAGCTTTCTTT. The chain carries TRBV6-1 and TRBJ1-1; TRBD1 matches at 10 bases. Trimming removed 3 bases from V and 3 bases from J; junction bases left unmatched: 7. Per the germline V gene, CDR1 is MNHNS and CDR2 is SASEGT. This CDR3 is built from 16 residues.

This clone was observed a handful of times. The chain is built from TRBV30 and TRBJ2-1; a weak D match, TRBD2 (5 bases). Trimming pared 4 bases from V and 7 bases from J, leaving 11 bases between. This CDR3 region has 12 residues. Germline V gives CDR1 GTSNPN, CDR2 SVGIG (reference sequence). This chain's CDR3 is CAWNRGRNEQFF. In DNA form, the CDR3 reads TGTGCCTGGAATCGGGGTCGGAATGAGCAGTTCTTC.

The chain uses TRBV9 and TRBJ1-2; D not resolved. This CDR3 comprises 16 residues. The V end lost 6 bases, the J end lost 3 bases, and 21 bases lay between the germline ends. Looked up from germline, CDR1 is SGDLS and CDR2 is YYNGEE. The chain's CDR3 is CASTPLGWPEDYGYTF. The CDR3 DNA reads TGTGCCAGCACCCCTCTTGGCTGGCCCGAGGACTATGGCTACACCTTC.

This clone was recorded a few times. The V gene is TRBV19, the J gene TRBJ1-1; D perhaps matches TRBD1 (6 bases). Between the trimmed V and J ends, which lost 3 bases and 0 bases, there was a span of 11 bases. This CDR3 is 15 amino acids long. The germline V gene encodes CDR1 LNHDA and CDR2 SQIVND (reference sequence). The CDR3 loop reads CASSIQGMMNTEAFF. For the CDR3, the DNA is TGTGCCAGTAGTATCCAGGGGATGATGAACACTGAAGCTTTCTTT.

The rearrangement links TRBV20-1 to TRBJ2-7; D gene unclear. V lost 3 bases to trimming and J lost 5 bases, with 5 bases between them. The CDR3 has 10 amino acids. Germline CDR1 and CDR2: DFQATT and SNEGSKA (reference sequence). Here the CDR3 reads CSARADEQYF. The CDR3 DNA reads as TGCAGTGCTAGGGCGGACGAGCAGTACTTC.

In this sample, this clone turned up a few times. This chain connects TRBV14 to TRBJ2-7; D might be TRBD2 (5 bases). Germline CDR1 reads SGHDN; CDR2 reads FVKESK. The CDR3 runs 12 residues. The V and J ends lost 1 base and 7 bases respectively, with 8 bases between them. CDR3 nucleotides: TGTGCCAGCAGCCAAGCGAGGGTTGAGCAGTACTTC. As protein: CASSQARVEQYF.

This clone was recorded a few times. This rearrangement joins TRBV11-2 to TRBJ2-1, with a possible D match to TRBD1 (5 bases). The CDR3 has 12 residues. The V end lost 5 bases, the J end lost 9 bases, and 11 bases lay between the germline ends. The germline gives CDR1 SGHAT, CDR2 FQNNGV. The CDR3 DNA reads as TGTGCCAGCAGCAGATGGGGCAGTGAGCAGTTCTTC. Its protein product is CASSRWGSEQFF.

The table lists this clone with a few counts. The chain recombines TRBV19 with TRBJ1-1; 9 nucleotides line up with TRBD1. Germline V CDR1 and CDR2: LNHDA, SQIVND (reference sequence). The CDR3 consists of 14 residues. J gave up 3 bases and V 5 bases, and 4 bases lay outside the gene matches. DNA of the CDR3: TGTGCCAGTAGTCTTTGGACAGGGGACACTGAAGCTTTCTTT. It yields the protein CASSLWTGDTEAFF.

In its sample, this clone was seen a few times. The chain combines TRBV29-1 with TRBJ2-6; D possibly corresponds to TRBD2 (5 bases). This CDR3 contains 13 residues. The germline V gene encodes CDR1 SQVTM and CDR2 ANQGSEA. V dropped 5 bases and J dropped 2 bases, with 7 bases sitting between them. In DNA form, the CDR3 reads TGCAGCGTTACCGGGGCTGGGGCCAACGTCCTGACTTTC. This gives the protein CSVTGAGANVLTF.

The J gene is TRBJ2-1, the V gene TRBV19; D is unresolved. The CDR3 totals 15 residues. Germline CDR1 reads LNHDA; CDR2 reads SQIVND (reference sequence). Trimming left V 8 bases short and J 0 bases short, with 14 bases between. CDR3 amino acids: CASAPSPSSYNEQFF. CDR3 DNA sequence: TGTGCCAGTGCCCCCTCACCTAGCTCCTACAATGAGCAGTTCTTC. Full variable domain (remainder filled in from reference TRBV19 and TRBJ2-1): DGGITQSPKYLFRKEGQNVTLSCEQNLNHDAMYWYRQDPGQGLRLIYYSQIVNDFQKGDIAEGYSVSREKKESFPLTVTSAQKNPTAFYLCASAPSPSSYNEQFFGPGTRLTVL.

This clone appeared a few times. The V gene is TRBV7-9, the J gene TRBJ2-1, with D possibly TRBD2 on 5 matching bases. Germline CDR1 SEHNR, CDR2 FQNEAQ (reference sequence). This CDR3 region has 16 residues. V was trimmed by 2 bases and J by 4 bases, leaving 15 bases between them. The CDR3: CASSLWNSELYNEQFF. DNA of the CDR3: TGTGCCAGCAGCTTATGGAATAGCGAGCTTTACAATGAGCAGTTCTTC.

J is TRBJ2-3 and V is TRBV5-1; D might be TRBD1 (5 bases). Germline-derived CDR1 and CDR2 are SGHRS and YFSETQ. CDR3 length equals 15 residues. V dropped 0 bases and J dropped 1 base, with 9 bases sitting between them. The CDR3 coding sequence is TGCGCCAGCAGCTTGGGCGTGACAGGCACAGATACGCAGTATTTT. It codes for CASSLGVTGTDTQYF.